Following are 12 T cell receptor beta chains from one sample sequenced in a study of blood T cell repertoires in COVID-19 (dated by TCRdb to 2019 to 2021). Library preparation used the immunoSEQ multiplex PCR assay. TCRdb mirrors the immuneACCESS table, restricted to in-frame sequences. Some clones are absent from its copies; in checked studies, under half trace to an unresolved V gene, and the reason for the others is unknown. The sample data list 65,000 to 80,000 clones, and 84% of these were observed just once. Roughly 12% of the sample is taken by the ten largest. Sequenced: peripheral blood. These receptors were taken from a human donor in a cohort sampled during active COVID-19.

The chain carries TRBV6-5 and TRBJ2-3; 7 bases line up with TRBD1. V lost 2 bases and J lost 1; bases outside the gene matches: 3. This CDR3 is 15 amino acids long. In germline, CDR1 is MNHEY, CDR2 SVGAGI. In nucleotides, the CDR3 is TGTGCCAGCAGTTACCGAGACAGGGGCACAGATACGCAGTATTTT. Amino acid sequence: CASSYRDRGTDTQYF.

This chain joins TRBV7-9 and TRBJ2-2; 7 positions match TRBD1. From germline, CDR1 is SEHNR and CDR2 FQNEAQ (reference sequence). The ends lost 4 bases at V and 1 base at J; junction bases unmatched: 6. This CDR3 comprises 16 residues. In DNA, the CDR3 is TGTGCCAGCAGCTCCCAGGGGGTCTTGAACACCGGGGAGCTGTTTTTT. This gives the protein CASSSQGVLNTGELFF.

V usage is TRBV6-4 and J usage is TRBJ1-1; D may be TRBD1 (5 bases). There are 13 residues in the CDR3. The V end lost 10 bases, the J end lost 3 bases, and 15 bases lay between the germline ends. Germline V gene sequence: CDR1 MRHNA, CDR2 SNTAGT. The CDR3 sequence is CATRGGRDTEAFF. The CDR3 coding sequence is TGTGCCACCCGCGGGGGACGGGACACTGAAGCTTTCTTT.

V gene TRBV12-3 or TRBV12-4 combines with J gene TRBJ2-7; tentative D call: TRBD1 (5 bases). The V end was cut by 3 bases, the J end by 3 bases, with 9 bases between. The CDR3 is 13 residues long. The CDR3 region has the DNA TGTGCCAGCAGTTTGGGGCTACACTACGAGCAGTACTTC. Translated, it gives CASSLGLHYEQYF.

V and J are TRBV5-1 and TRBJ2-1; 13 positions agree with TRBD2. The germline CDR1 and CDR2 sequences are SGHRS and YFSETQ. V lost 4 bases, J lost 8 bases, and 6 bases stayed unmatched. The CDR3 length is 15 residues. The CDR3 spells CASSLGTSGTDEQFF. The CDR3 bases are TGCGCCAGCAGCCTCGGGACTAGCGGGACGGATGAGCAGTTCTTC. The full variable domain, with the rest looked up from reference TRBV5-1 and TRBJ2-1, is KAGVTQTPRYLIKTRGQQVTLSCSPISGHRSVSWYQQTPGQGLQFLFEYFSETQRNKGNFPGRFSGRQFSNSRSEMNVSTLELGDSALYLCASSLGTSGTDEQFFGPGTRLTVL.

This chain links TRBV5-4 with TRBJ2-3, with a weak D call TRBD2 (5 bases). Deletions cut 8 bases from V and 6 bases from J, with 19 bases between. This CDR3 has 14 amino acids. Germline V gene data show CDR1 as SGHNT and CDR2 as YYREEE (reference sequence). The CDR3 coding sequence is TGTGCCAGTCAAGCGGACCAACAAAGGGATACGCAGTATTTT. Amino acid sequence: CASQADQQRDTQYF.

This chain joins TRBV12-1 and TRBJ1-5. TRBV12-1 is given as a pseudogene. The CDR3 spans 11 residues. This CDR3 is CASSFLQPQHF. Written as DNA, the CDR3 is TGTGCCAGCAGCTTTCTCCAGCCCCAGCATTTT.

This rearrangement joins TRBV5-8 to TRBJ2-6; 11 bases agree with TRBD2. V was pared by 4 bases and J by 0 bases, with 9 bases of the junction left unmatched. Germline values: CDR1 SGHTS, CDR2 YDEGEE. CDR3 length: 19 amino acids. In DNA form, the CDR3 reads TGTGCCAGCAGCCTAAACCTACTAGCGGGGGTCTCTGGGGCCAACGTCCTGACTTTC. This sequence encodes CASSLNLLAGVSGANVLTF. Full variable domain (outside the CDR3, taken from reference TRBV5-8 and TRBJ2-6): EAGVTQSPTHLIKTRGQQATLRCSPISGHTSVYWYQQALGLGLQFLLWYDEGEERNRGNFPPRFSGRQFPNYSSELNVNALELEDSALYLCASSLNLLAGVSGANVLTFGAGSRLTVL.

This chain uses TRBV9 with TRBJ2-2; perhaps TRBD2 as D (6 bases). Germline-derived CDR1 and CDR2 are SGDLS and YYNGEE. Deletions cut 2 bases from V and 0 bases from J, with 8 bases between. The CDR3 consists of 15 residues. CDR3 sequence: CASSVGGANTGELFF. CDR3 nucleotide sequence: TGTGCCAGCAGCGTCGGAGGGGCGAACACCGGGGAGCTGTTTTTT.

V gene TRBV5-8 combines with J gene TRBJ1-5; 10 nucleotides agree with TRBD1. V shed 4 bases, J shed 2 bases, and the junction held 6 bases outside the gene matches. Germline loops: CDR1 SGHTS, CDR2 YDEGEE. CDR3 length equals 16 residues. CDR3 amino acids: CASSPRDRGGNQPQHF. The CDR3 DNA follows: TGTGCCAGCAGCCCCAGGGACAGGGGAGGCAATCAGCCCCAGCATTTT.

The chain has TRBV9 and TRBJ2-3, with 9 bases aligning to TRBD2. CDR1 and CDR2 from the germline V gene are SGDLS and YYNGEE. After removal of 2 bases from V and 5 bases from J, the junction contained 6 bases not matched to a gene. The length of the CDR3 is 15 residues. In DNA, the CDR3 is TGTGCCAGCAGCGTTGGACTAGCGCTCGGAGATACGCAGTATTTT. This encodes CASSVGLALGDTQYF.

V is TRBV5-5 and J is TRBJ1-1; 11 nucleotides line up with TRBD1. With V trimmed by 0 bases and J by 11 bases, 6 bases remained unmatched. This CDR3 is built from 14 residues. CDR1 is SGHKS, CDR2 YYEKEE, per germline (reference sequence). CDR3 DNA: TGTGCCAGCAGCTTGGCCGGGACAGGGGGTATGGCTTTCTTT. This gives the protein CASSLAGTGGMAFF.